Listed here is a single T cell receptor beta chain. This sample stems from a study of T cells in localized non-small cell lung cancer. This CDR3 is 17 amino acids long. Deletions cut 0 bases from V and 9 bases from J, with 19 bases between. The germline CDR1 and CDR2 sequences are SGHDT and YYEEEE. Only in-frame clones appear in the TCRdb table, and some are missing; sequencing was by immunoSEQ multiplex PCR. The table has tens of thousands of clones, around 81% seen once. This TCR was sampled from a female donor older than 55 with stage II squamous cell lung carcinoma. The V and J genes are TRBV5-6 and TRBJ1-6; tentative D call: TRBD1 (5 bases). Sequenced here: peripheral blood, sampled before any cancer treatment. The CDR3 nucleotides read TGTGCCAGCAGCTTGGCGGGGACTCCTCAGTTCGGTTCACCCCTCCACTTT. This encodes CASSLAGTPQFGSPLHF.